What follows is one T cell receptor beta chain and its context. The target antigen is unknown. The record originates from a study of T cell responses to AZD1222 COVID-19 vaccine. This CDR3 is 15 amino acids long. Germline assignment: CDR1 SNHLY and CDR2 FYNNEI. V lost 2 bases to trimming and J lost 1 base, with 11 bases between them. Findings of the study overall: Clonal diversity was possibly underestimated, and the donors were mostly white British, with more females. The peak T cell response came first, and repertoires were sampled only after it.

Sequencing was performed with immunoSEQ multiplex PCR; in TCRdb, only in-frame clones are kept and a portion is missing. This table holds about 120,000 clones, around 92% found once. This chain connects TRBV2 to TRBJ1-1; a possible D gene is TRBD1 (5 bases). The TCR originated in an adult in good health. Specimen: peripheral blood, collected on day 0 of AZD1222 vaccination. CDR3: CASSERAGRNTEAFF. The CDR3 DNA sequence: TGTGCCAGCAGTGAAAGGGCAGGGAGGAACACTGAAGCTTTCTTT.